This TCR beta chain emerged from a study of blood T cells in healthy people across ages. Background on the study: The template switching approach captured approximately one barcoded beta molecule for every two T cells.

This CDR3 is built from 14 residues. With 2 bases removed from V and 13 bases from J, the gap between germline ends came to 18 bases. Per germline, CDR1 MDHEN and CDR2 SYDVKM. With regard to this clonotype: Its cognate antigen is unknown.

The authors ran a second PCR of about 6 to 11 cycles using a sample-barcoded 5' primer and a J-beta primer mix. In TCRdb, the 5' RACE reads were re-called with MiXCR into one record per CDR3 protein. The repertoire holds 1 million to 1.2 million distinct CDR3 sequences, with roughly two fifths as singletons. Study observations and caveats: Any changes in expanded clonotypes were possibly confounded, as donor CMV status remained unknown.

This clonotype was obtained from a man aged 18 to 29 in good health. The gene calls are TRBV28 and TRBJ2-4, with D hard to call. The sample consisted of blood. The CDR3 coding sequence is TGTGCCAGCAGTTTAGGCAGGTACGACAATGAGCAGTACTTC. Translation: CASSLGRYDNEQYF.